The source of this TCR beta chain is a study of OX40 agonist ivuxolimab in advanced cancers. CDR3 length: 17 residues. V was pared by 2 bases and J by 4 bases, with 23 bases between. CDR1 is GTSNPN, CDR2 SVGIG, per germline (reference sequence). Using immunoSEQ multiplex PCR, the repertoire was profiled, and TCRdb retains in-frame clones only, with some absent. The sample holds some 83,000 clones, roughly 84% seen once. The chain uses TRBV30 and TRBJ1-2; possible D gene TRBD1, 6 bases. The material was CD4+ or CD8+ T cells sorted from blood, obtained in a trial of the OX40 agonist ivuxolimab. The source is an adult with an advanced solid tumor such as melanoma, head and neck, liver or kidney cancer. The CDR3 coding sequence is TGTGCCTGGAGTCTCGGAAGGACAGCCCTTGTAGGCTATGGCTACACCTTC. Its protein product is CAWSLGRTALVGYGYTF.